The sequence of this T cell receptor (beta chain) was determined in a study of Ad26.COV2.S vaccination and SARS-CoV-2 variants. Study background: Ad26.COV2.S shots went into the muscle once or twice, 56 days apart.

CDR1 is KGHSH, CDR2 LQKENI, per germline. The V end lost 0 bases, the J end lost 9 bases, and 15 bases lay between the germline ends. This CDR3 comprises 15 residues. In regard to this clone: What it recognizes is unknown.

Profiling relied on immunoSEQ multiplex PCR, and the TCRdb table lists in-frame clones only, not all of them. This sample has fewer than 500,000 clones, with 90% found just once. Regarding treatment: roughly 20 received Ad26.COV2.S at low or high dose, single or two shots; 5 received placebo; per-sample allocation not given. Sampling was done on day 63 after the first vaccine or placebo injection. SARS-CoV-2 spike from the Wuhan strain was encoded by the vaccine, an Ad26 vector. General observations from the study: Those who received vaccine or placebo ended up with similar non-spike TCR breadth. TCR breadth and depth analyses may have underestimated total T cell responses.

The sequences come from peripheral blood, collected in a trial of Ad26.COV2.S vaccine versus placebo. This sequence joins TRBV18 and TRBJ2-1; the D gene is possibly TRBD2 (6 bases). This sequence originates from a person between 18 and 65 years old who received the Ad26.COV2.S COVID-19 vaccine or a placebo. The CDR3 DNA follows: TGTGCCAGCTCACCACCGGGCGGGAAAGCTCCTGAGCAGTTCTTC. Amino acid sequence: CASSPPGGKAPEQFF.